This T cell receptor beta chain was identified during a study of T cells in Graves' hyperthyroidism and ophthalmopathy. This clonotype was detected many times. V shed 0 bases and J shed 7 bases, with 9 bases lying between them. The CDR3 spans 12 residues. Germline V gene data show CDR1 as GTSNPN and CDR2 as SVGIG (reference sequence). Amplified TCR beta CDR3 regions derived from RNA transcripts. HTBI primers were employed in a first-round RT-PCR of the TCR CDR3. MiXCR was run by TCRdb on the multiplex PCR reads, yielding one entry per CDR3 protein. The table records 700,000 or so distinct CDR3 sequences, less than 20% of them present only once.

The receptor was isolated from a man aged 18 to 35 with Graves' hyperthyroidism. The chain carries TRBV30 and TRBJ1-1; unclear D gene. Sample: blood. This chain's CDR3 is CAWSVMANEAFF. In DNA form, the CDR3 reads TGTGCCTGGAGTGTAATGGCAAATGAAGCTTTCTTT.